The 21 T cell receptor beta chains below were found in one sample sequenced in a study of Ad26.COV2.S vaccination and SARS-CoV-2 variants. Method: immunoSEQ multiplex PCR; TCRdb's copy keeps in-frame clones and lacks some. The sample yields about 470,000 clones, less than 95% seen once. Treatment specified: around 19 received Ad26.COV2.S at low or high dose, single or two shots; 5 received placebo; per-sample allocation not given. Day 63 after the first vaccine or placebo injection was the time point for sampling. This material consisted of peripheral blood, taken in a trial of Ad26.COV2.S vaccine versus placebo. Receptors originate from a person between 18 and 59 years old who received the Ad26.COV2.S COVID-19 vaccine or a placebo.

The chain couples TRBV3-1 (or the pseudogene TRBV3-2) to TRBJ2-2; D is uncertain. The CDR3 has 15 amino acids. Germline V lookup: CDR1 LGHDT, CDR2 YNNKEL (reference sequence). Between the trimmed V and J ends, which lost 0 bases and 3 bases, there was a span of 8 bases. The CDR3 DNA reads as TGTGCCAGCAGCCAAGATATGAGAGACACCGGGGAGCTGTTTTTT. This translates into CASSQDMRDTGELFF.

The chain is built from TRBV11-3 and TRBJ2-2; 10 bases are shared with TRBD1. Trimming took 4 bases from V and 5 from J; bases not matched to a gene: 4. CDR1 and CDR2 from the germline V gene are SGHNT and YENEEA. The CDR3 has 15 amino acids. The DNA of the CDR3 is TGTGCCAGCAGCTCATGGACAGGGGGGACCGGGGAGCTGTTTTTT. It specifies CASSSWTGGTGELFF.

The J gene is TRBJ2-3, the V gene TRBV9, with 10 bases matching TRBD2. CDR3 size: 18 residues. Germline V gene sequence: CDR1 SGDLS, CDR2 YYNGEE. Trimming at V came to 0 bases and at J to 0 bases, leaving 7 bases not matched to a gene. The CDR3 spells CASSVGPGLAASTDTQYF. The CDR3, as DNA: TGTGCCAGCAGCGTAGGACCTGGACTAGCGGCTAGCACAGATACGCAGTATTTT.

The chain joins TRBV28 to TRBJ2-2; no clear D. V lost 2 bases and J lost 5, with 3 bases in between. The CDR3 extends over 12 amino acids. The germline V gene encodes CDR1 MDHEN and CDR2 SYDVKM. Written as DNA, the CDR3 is TGTGCCAGCAGTTTAACAACCGGGGAGCTGTTTTTT. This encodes CASSLTTGELFF.

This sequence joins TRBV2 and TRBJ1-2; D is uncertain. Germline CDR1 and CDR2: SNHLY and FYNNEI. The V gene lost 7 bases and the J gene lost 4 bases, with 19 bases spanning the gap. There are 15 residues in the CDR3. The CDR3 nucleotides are TGTGCCAGCACCGAAAGGCGATCAGAGCTCTATGGCTACACCTTC. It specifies CASTERRSELYGYTF.

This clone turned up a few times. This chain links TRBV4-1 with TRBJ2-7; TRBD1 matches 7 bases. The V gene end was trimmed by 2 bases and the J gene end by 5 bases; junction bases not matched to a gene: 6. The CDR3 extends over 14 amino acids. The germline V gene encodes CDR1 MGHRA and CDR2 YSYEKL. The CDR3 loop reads CASSQQHRGDEQYF. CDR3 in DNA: TGCGCCAGCAGCCAACAACACAGGGGTGACGAGCAGTACTTC.

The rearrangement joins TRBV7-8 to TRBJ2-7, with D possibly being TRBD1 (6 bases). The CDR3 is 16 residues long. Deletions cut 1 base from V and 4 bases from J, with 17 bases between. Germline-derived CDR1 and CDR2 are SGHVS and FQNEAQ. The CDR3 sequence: CASSLEPTGDLYEQYF. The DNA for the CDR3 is TGTGCCAGCAGCTTAGAACCGACAGGCGACTTATACGAGCAGTACTTC.

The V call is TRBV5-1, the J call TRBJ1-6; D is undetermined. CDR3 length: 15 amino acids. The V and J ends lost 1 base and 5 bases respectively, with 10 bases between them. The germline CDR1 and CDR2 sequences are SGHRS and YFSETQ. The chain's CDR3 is CASSLSTADNSPLHF. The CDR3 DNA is TGCGCCAGCAGCTTGAGCACAGCAGATAATTCACCCCTCCACTTT.

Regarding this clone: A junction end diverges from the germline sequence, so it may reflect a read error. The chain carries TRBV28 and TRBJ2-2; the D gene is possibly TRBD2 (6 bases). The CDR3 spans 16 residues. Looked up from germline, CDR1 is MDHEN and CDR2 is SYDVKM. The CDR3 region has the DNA TGTACCAGCAGACCAAACGTTGGGGACTACACCGGGGAGCTGTTTTTT. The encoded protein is CTSRPNVGDYTGELFF.

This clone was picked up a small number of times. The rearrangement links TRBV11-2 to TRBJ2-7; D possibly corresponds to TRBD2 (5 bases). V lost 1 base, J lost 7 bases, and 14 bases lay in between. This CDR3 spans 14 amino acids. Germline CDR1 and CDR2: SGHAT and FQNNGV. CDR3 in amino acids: CASSLGTRVLEQYF. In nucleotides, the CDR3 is TGTGCCAGCAGCTTAGGGACTCGCGTATTGGAGCAGTACTTC.

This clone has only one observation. The CDR3 bases are TGTGCCAGCAGCGCAGCCGGGACTCTGTATAATTCACCCCTCCACTTT. The encoded protein is CASSAAGTLYNSPLHF. The chain couples TRBV7-9 to TRBJ1-6; tentative D call: TRBD1 (5 bases). CDR3 length: 16 amino acids. The germline V and J ends were trimmed by 5 bases and 4 bases, with 15 bases remaining between them. The germline CDR1 and CDR2 sequences are SEHNR and FQNEAQ (reference sequence).

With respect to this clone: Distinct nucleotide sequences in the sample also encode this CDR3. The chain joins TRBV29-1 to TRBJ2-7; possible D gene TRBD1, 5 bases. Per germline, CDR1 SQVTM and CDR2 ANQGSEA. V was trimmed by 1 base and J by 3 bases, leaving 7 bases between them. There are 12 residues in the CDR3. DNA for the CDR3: TGCAGCGTTGAAGCGCAGGGCTACGAGCAGTACTTC. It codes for CSVEAQGYEQYF.

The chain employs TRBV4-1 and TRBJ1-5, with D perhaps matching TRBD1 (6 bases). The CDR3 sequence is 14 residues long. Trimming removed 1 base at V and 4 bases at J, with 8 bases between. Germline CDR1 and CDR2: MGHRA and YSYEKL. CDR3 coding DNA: TGCGCCAGCAGCCAAGGGACAGAAAATCAGCCCCAGCATTTT. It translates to CASSQGTENQPQHF.

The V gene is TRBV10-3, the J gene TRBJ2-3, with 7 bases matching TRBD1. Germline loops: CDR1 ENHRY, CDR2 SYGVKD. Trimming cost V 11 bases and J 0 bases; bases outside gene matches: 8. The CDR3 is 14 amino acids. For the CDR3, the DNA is TGTGCCTCCCGAACGGACAGGAGCACAGATACGCAGTATTTT. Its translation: CASRTDRSTDTQYF.

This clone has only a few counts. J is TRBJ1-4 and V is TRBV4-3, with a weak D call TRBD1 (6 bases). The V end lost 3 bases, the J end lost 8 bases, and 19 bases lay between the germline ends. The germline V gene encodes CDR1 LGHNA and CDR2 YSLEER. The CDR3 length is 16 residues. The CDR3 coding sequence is TGCGCCAGCAGCCAGACAGGCATGTTGATTCGGGAAAAACTGTTTTTT. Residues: CASSQTGMLIREKLFF.

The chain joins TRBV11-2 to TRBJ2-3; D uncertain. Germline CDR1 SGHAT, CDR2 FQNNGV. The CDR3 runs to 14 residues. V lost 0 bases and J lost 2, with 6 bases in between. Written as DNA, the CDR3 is TGTGCCAGCAGCTTAGACCCTATCACAGATACGCAGTATTTT. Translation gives CASSLDPITDTQYF.

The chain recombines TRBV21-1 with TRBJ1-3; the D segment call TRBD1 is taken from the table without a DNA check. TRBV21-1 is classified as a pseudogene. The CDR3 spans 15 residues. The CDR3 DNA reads TGTGCCAACGCTGACAGGGGGCTGAGAAAAAACACCATATATTTT. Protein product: CANADRGLRKNTIYF.

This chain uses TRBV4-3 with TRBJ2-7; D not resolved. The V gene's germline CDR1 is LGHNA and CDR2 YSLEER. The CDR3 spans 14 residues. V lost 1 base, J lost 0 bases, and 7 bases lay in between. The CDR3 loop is CASSQGPFSYEQYF. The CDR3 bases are TGCGCCAGCAGCCAAGGCCCGTTCTCCTACGAGCAGTACTTC.

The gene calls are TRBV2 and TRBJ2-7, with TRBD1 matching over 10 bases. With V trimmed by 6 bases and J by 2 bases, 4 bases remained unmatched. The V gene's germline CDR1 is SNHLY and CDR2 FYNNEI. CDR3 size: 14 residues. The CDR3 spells CASRRDRGTYEQYF. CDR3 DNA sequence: TGTGCCAGCAGACGGGACAGGGGTACCTACGAGCAGTACTTC.

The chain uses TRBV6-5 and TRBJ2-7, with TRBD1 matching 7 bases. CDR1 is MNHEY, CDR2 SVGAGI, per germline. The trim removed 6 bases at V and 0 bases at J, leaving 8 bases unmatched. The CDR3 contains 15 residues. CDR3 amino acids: CASRPTGVGSYEQYF. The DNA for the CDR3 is TGTGCCAGCAGGCCCACAGGGGTAGGCTCCTACGAGCAGTACTTC.

CDR3 bases: TGCGCCAGCACCCTGGGGCAGGGAGTAATGTACGAGCAGTACTTC. It specifies CASTLGQGVMYEQYF. The chain is built from TRBV5-1 and TRBJ2-7, with D possibly called TRBD1 or TRBD2 (5 bases each). The CDR3 contains 15 residues. The germline gives CDR1 SGHRS, CDR2 YFSETQ. Deletions cut 6 bases from V and 4 bases from J, with 20 bases between. The variable domain in full, completed from reference TRBV5-1 and TRBJ2-7, reads KAGVTQTPRYLIKTRGQQVTLSCSPISGHRSVSWYQQTPGQGLQFLFEYFSETQRNKGNFPGRFSGRQFSNSRSEMNVSTLELGDSALYLCASTLGQGVMYEQYFGPGTRLTVT.